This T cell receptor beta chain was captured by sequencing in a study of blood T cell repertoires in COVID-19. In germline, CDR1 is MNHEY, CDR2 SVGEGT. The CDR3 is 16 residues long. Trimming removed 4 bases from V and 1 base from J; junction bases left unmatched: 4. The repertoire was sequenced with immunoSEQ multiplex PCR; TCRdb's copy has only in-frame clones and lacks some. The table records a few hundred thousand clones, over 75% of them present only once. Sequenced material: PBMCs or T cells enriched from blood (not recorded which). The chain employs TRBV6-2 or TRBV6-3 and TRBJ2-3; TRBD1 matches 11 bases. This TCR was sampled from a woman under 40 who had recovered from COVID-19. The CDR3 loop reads CASSWTGGAGTDTQYF. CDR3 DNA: TGTGCCAGCAGTTGGACAGGGGGCGCGGGCACAGATACGCAGTATTTT.